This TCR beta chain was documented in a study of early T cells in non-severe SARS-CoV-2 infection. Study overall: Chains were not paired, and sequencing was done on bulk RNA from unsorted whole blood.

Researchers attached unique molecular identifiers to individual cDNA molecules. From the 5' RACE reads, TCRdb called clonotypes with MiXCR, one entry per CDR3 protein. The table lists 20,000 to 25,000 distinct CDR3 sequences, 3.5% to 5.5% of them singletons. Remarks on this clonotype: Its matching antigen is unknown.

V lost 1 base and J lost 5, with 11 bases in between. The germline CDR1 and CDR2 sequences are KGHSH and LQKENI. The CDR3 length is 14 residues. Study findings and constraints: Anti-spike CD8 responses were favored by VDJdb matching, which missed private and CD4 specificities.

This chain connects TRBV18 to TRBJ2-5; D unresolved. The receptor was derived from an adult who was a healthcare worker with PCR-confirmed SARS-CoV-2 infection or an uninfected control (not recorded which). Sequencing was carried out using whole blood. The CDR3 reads CASSPLSTGETQYF. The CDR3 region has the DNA TGTGCCAGCTCACCACTTTCCACCGGGGAGACCCAGTACTTC.